Detailed here is one T cell receptor (beta chain). Its antigen is currently unknown. Total RNA from whole blood was isolated with no T cell sorting. This CDR3 comprises 13 residues. Germline CDR1 DFQATT, CDR2 SNEGSKA (reference sequence). The data belong to a study of monozygotic twins with inflammatory bowel disease. Study-level points and caveats: With others, IBD patients shared fewer clonotypes than healthy twins did, especially with disease activity.

Template-switch reactions added UMIs with a 6-nucleotide sample barcode. Using TCRalpha and TCRbeta cDNA, the researchers carried out two nested PCRs that lasted approximately 17 and 9 cycles. Following a re-call of the 5' RACE reads, TCRdb has one entry per CDR3 protein and lacks DNA. The sample table includes around 220,000 distinct CDR3 sequences. This chain uses TRBV20-1 with TRBJ2-7; lacking DNA, the TRBD1 call made by TCRdb goes unchecked. The sequenced material came from blood. The TCR comes from a human donor with ulcerative colitis or Crohn's disease, or a healthy co-twin of an affected twin (not recorded which). The CDR3 sequence is CSALPGQYYEQYF.